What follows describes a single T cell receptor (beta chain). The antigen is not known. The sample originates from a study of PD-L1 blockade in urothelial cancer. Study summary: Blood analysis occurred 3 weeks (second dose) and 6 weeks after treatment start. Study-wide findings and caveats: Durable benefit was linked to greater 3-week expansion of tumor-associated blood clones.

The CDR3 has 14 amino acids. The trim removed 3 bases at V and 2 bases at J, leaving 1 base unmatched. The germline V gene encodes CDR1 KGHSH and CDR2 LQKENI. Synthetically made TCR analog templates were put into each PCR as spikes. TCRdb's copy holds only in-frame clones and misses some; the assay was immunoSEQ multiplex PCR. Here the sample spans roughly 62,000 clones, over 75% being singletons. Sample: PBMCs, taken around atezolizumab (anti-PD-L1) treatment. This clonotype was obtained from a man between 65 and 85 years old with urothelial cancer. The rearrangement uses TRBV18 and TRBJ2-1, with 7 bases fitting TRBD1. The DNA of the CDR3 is TGTGCCAGCTCACCGGGGACAGCCTACAATGAGCAGTTCTTC. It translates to CASSPGTAYNEQFF.